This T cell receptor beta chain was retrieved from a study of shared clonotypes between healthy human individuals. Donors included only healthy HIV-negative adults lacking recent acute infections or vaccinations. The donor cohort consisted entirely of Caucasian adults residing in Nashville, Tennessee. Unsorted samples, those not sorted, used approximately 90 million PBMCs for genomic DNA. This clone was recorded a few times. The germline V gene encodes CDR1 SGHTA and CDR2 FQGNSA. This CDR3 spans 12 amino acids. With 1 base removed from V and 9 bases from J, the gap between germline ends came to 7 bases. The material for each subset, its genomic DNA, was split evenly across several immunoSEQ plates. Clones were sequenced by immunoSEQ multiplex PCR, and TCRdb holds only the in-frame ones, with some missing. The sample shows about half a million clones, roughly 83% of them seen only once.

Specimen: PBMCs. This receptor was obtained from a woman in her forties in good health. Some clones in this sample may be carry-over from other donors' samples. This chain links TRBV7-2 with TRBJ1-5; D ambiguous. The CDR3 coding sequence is TGTGCCAGCAGCTTAGAGGTCGGGCCCCAGCATTTT. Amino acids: CASSLEVGPQHF.